These T cell receptor beta chains were read from a single sample in a study of T cells after yellow fever vaccination. MiXCR, run by TCRdb on the 5' RACE reads, gives a single entry per CDR3 protein. Altogether 300,000 to 450,000 distinct CDR3 sequences are present, about 8.3% being singletons, with the ten largest covering 17%. Sample: PBMCs, taken around 45 days after the first yellow fever vaccination. These receptors came from a man aged 18 to 35 who received the YFV17D yellow fever vaccine. Both conserved end residues are part of each CDR3. Each record gives: clone size, J gene, V gene, D gene, CDR3 DNA, CDR3 protein. D genes are given only for firm matches. The size entry is marked missing in some rows and otherwise reads once, few, many or a size class.

size: many; J: TRBJ2-1; V: TRBV6-5; D: TRBD2; DNA: TGTGCCAGCAGTTACGGTTCCAGCGGGGGGGGGCAGTTCTTC; CDR3: CASSYGSSGGGQFF
size: few; J: TRBJ2-1; V: TRBV20-1; D: -; DNA: TGCAGTGCGGAAGCGGCCGGACTGGCCTCCTACAATGAGCAGTTCTTC; CDR3: CSAEAAGLASYNEQFF
size: few; J: TRBJ2-5; V: TRBV20-1; D: TRBD2; DNA: TGCAGTGCCCTAGCGGGGGGGAACCAAGAGACCCAGTACTTC; CDR3: CSALAGGNQETQYF
size: -; J: TRBJ2-3; V: TRBV6-2/TRBV6-3; D: -; DNA: TGTGCCGGACAACCGGGGGGCTCTTTAGATACGCAGTATTTT; CDR3: CAGQPGGSLDTQYF
size: many; J: TRBJ2-5; V: TRBV6-2/TRBV6-3; D: -; DNA: TGTGCCAGCAGTTACCGGGGACACCAACAAGAGACCCAGTACTTC; CDR3: CASSYRGHQQETQYF
size: -; J: TRBJ2-5; V: TRBV20-1; D: TRBD2; DNA: TGCTGTGCTAGAAAGACTAGCGGGGGGTCTCAAGAGACCCAGTACTTC; CDR3: CCARKTSGGSQETQYF
size: few; J: TRBJ2-1; V: TRBV20-1; D: -; DNA: TGCAGTGCTAGTTCTCGCGCGGGGGCAACCTACAATGAGCAGTTCTTC; CDR3: CSASSRAGATYNEQFF
size: -; J: TRBJ2-3; V: TRBV7-3; D: TRBD1; DNA: TGTGCCAGCAGCTTAAGGGGACAGGGGACAGATACGCAGTATTTT; CDR3: CASSLRGQGTDTQYF
size: -; J: TRBJ1-1; V: TRBV4-1; D: -; DNA: TGCGCCAGCAGCCGGCTGGACTTTGGGGACACTGAAGCTTTCTTT; CDR3: CASSRLDFGDTEAFF
size: few; J: TRBJ2-2; V: TRBV5-4; D: TRBD2; DNA: TGTGCCAGCAGCGATGGGACGGGGGGGACCGGGGAGCTGTTTTTT; CDR3: CASSDGTGGTGELFF
size: -; J: TRBJ2-5; V: TRBV27; D: TRBD2; DNA: TGTGCCAGCAGTTTAGTGGGGGATGGTAGCGGGGGGGCCGGGGAGACCCAGTACTTC; CDR3: CASSLVGDGSGGAGETQYF
size: few; J: TRBJ1-1; V: TRBV12-3/TRBV12-4; D: TRBD1; DNA: TGTGCCAGCAGTGCCGGACAGGGCGTAGGTCCAACTGAAGCTTTCTTT; CDR3: CASSAGQGVGPTEAFF
size: -; J: TRBJ2-3; V: TRBV7-3; D: -; DNA: TGTGCCAGTTCTCGATCGGGACCGAAGGCAGATACGCAGTATTTT; CDR3: CASSRSGPKADTQYF
size: few; J: TRBJ2-1; V: TRBV20-1; D: TRBD1; DNA: TGCAGTGCTAAGGGGGGGACAGGGGTTAGTAATGAGCAGTTCTTC; CDR3: CSAKGGTGVSNEQFF
size: -; J: TRBJ2-5; V: TRBV6-2/TRBV6-3; D: -; DNA: TGTGCCAGCAGAGGTATCCGGGACCAAGAGACCCAGTACTTC; CDR3: CASRGIRDQETQYF
size: -; J: TRBJ1-6; V: TRBV5-1; D: -; DNA: TGCGCCAGCAGCTTGGACGACCCTACGGGAAATTCACCCCTCCACTTT; CDR3: CASSLDDPTGNSPLHF
size: few; J: TRBJ2-3; V: TRBV7-8; D: TRBD2; DNA: TGTGCCAGCAGCCATCAGCGGGGGGGGAGGGAGACGCAGTATTTT; CDR3: CASSHQRGGRETQYF
size: -; J: TRBJ2-3; V: TRBV29-1; D: TRBD1; DNA: TGCAGCGGACGGACAGGGGGAGATACGCAGTATTTT; CDR3: CSGRTGGDTQYF
size: -; J: TRBJ1-3; V: TRBV12-3/TRBV12-4; D: -; DNA: TGTGCCAGCAGTCTCCAAGTAACCAGCTCTGGAAACACCATATATTTT; CDR3: CASSLQVTSSGNTIYF
size: -; J: TRBJ2-5; V: TRBV7-9; D: -; DNA: TGTGCCAGCAGCTTCGCGTGGGGAGAGGGAGAGACCCAGTACTTC; CDR3: CASSFAWGEGETQYF
size: few; J: TRBJ2-7; V: TRBV4-3; D: -; DNA: TGCGCCAGCAGCCAAGAGCAGGGGCTATACGAGCAGTACTTC; CDR3: CASSQEQGLYEQYF
size: -; J: TRBJ1-2; V: TRBV27; D: -; DNA: TGTGCCAGCAGTGGGACCAGACGAGGCTACACCTTC; CDR3: CASSGTRRGYTF
size: -; J: TRBJ2-5; V: TRBV18; D: -; DNA: TGTGCCAGCTCCCGAACTATTGAAGAGACCCAGTACTTC; CDR3: CASSRTIEETQYF
size: -; J: TRBJ1-5; V: TRBV6-2/TRBV6-3; D: -; DNA: TGTGCCAGCAGTCCACAGGGTTGGCAGCCCCAGCATTTT; CDR3: CASSPQGWQPQHF
size: -; J: TRBJ2-5; V: TRBV4-3; D: -; DNA: TGCGCCAGCAGCCATGGTACCGCCGTTATAGACCAAGAGACCCAGTACTTC; CDR3: CASSHGTAVIDQETQYF
size: -; J: TRBJ2-3; V: TRBV4-3; D: TRBD1; DNA: TGCGCCAGCAGCCCGGGACAGGACTCACCAAATACGCAGTATTTT; CDR3: CASSPGQDSPNTQYF
size: -; J: TRBJ1-1; V: TRBV5-1; D: -; DNA: TGCGCCAGCAGCTTGTTACGAGACACTGAAGCTTTCTTT; CDR3: CASSLLRDTEAFF
size: -; J: TRBJ2-7; V: TRBV27; D: TRBD1; DNA: TGTGCCAGCAGTCCGAGGACAGGGCTCTACGAGCAGTACTTC; CDR3: CASSPRTGLYEQYF
size: -; J: TRBJ2-1; V: TRBV7-3; D: -; DNA: TGTGCCAGCAGCTTATATTCGGGGACCGTGGGTGAGCAGTTCTTC; CDR3: CASSLYSGTVGEQFF
size: -; J: TRBJ1-1; V: TRBV6-5; D: -; DNA: TGTGCCAGCAGTTACTCGAGACGCACTGAAGCTTTCTTT; CDR3: CASSYSRRTEAFF
size: -; J: TRBJ2-3; V: TRBV15; D: TRBD1; DNA: TGTGCCACCAGCAGACGGGACAGGGATACGCAGTATTTT; CDR3: CATSRRDRDTQYF
size: few; J: TRBJ1-2; V: TRBV7-9; D: -; DNA: TGTGCCAGCAGCCCCCCTCAGTCCTATGGCTACACCTTC; CDR3: CASSPPQSYGYTF
size: -; J: TRBJ1-5; V: TRBV10-3; D: TRBD1; DNA: TGTGCCATCAGGGGACAGGCGATTGGTGCGGCCCAGCATTTT; CDR3: CAIRGQAIGAAQHF
size: once; J: TRBJ2-5; V: TRBV12-3/TRBV12-4; D: -; DNA: TGTGCCAGCAGGAACGGGGCCCGCTGGGAGACCCAGTACTTC; CDR3: CASRNGARWETQYF
size: few; J: TRBJ2-1; V: TRBV15; D: -; DNA: TGTGCCACCAGCAGAGATTTGGGGCGATACAATGAGCAGTTCTTC; CDR3: CATSRDLGRYNEQFF
size: many; J: TRBJ2-3; V: TRBV4-3; D: TRBD2; DNA: TGCGCCAGCAGCCGCACTAGCGGGGGGTCAGATACGCAGTATTTT; CDR3: CASSRTSGGSDTQYF
size: many; J: TRBJ1-5; V: TRBV4-1; D: -; DNA: TGCGCCAGCAGCCCCAGGGTGGGCAATCAGCCCCAGCATTTT; CDR3: CASSPRVGNQPQHF
size: many; J: TRBJ2-3; V: TRBV5-1; D: TRBD1; DNA: TGTGCCAGCAGCTTGGGACAGGGGGGAGATACGCAGTATTTT; CDR3: CASSLGQGGDTQYF
size: -; J: TRBJ2-1; V: TRBV7-9; D: TRBD1; DNA: TGTGCCAGCAGCTTCCGGGACAGCAATGAGCAGTTCTTC; CDR3: CASSFRDSNEQFF
size: few; J: TRBJ2-5; V: TRBV5-1; D: -; DNA: TGCGCCAGCACGGAGGATCCAGGAGTTTTGGGGAAAGAGACCCAGTACTTC; CDR3: CASTEDPGVLGKETQYF
size: few; J: TRBJ2-2; V: TRBV6-1; D: -; DNA: TGTGCCAGCTCGTGGGAGGTGAACACCGGGGAGCTGTTTTTT; CDR3: CASSWEVNTGELFF
size: few; J: TRBJ2-1; V: TRBV5-1; D: TRBD1; DNA: TGCGCCAGCAGCTTGCCGACAGGGTCGTACAATGAGCAGTTCTTC; CDR3: CASSLPTGSYNEQFF
size: few; J: TRBJ2-7; V: TRBV7-9; D: -; DNA: TGTGCCAGCAGCTTAGGCGGGACGGCGAACTACGAGCAGTACTTC; CDR3: CASSLGGTANYEQYF
size: -; J: TRBJ2-7; V: TRBV20-1; D: TRBD2; DNA: TGCAGTGCTAGGGGTAGCGGGGGGCCCAGCTCCTACGAGCAGTACTTC; CDR3: CSARGSGGPSSYEQYF
size: -; J: TRBJ2-5; V: TRBV29-1; D: -; DNA: TGCAGCATGGGGTGGGGGTCAGAGACCCAGTACTTC; CDR3: CSMGWGSETQYF
size: few; J: TRBJ2-5; V: TRBV3-1; D: -; DNA: TGTGCCAGCAGCCAAGATTCGGGGTCCCAAGAGACCCAGTACTTC; CDR3: CASSQDSGSQETQYF
size: -; J: TRBJ2-7; V: TRBV6-2/TRBV6-3; D: -; DNA: TGTGCCAGCAGTTACTTAAGTTCGGGAGCCTACGAGCAGTACTTC; CDR3: CASSYLSSGAYEQYF
size: -; J: TRBJ2-7; V: TRBV12-3/TRBV12-4; D: -; DNA: TGTGCCAGCAACATAGGGGGCGGGGCCTACGAGCAGTACTTC; CDR3: CASNIGGGAYEQYF
size: many; J: TRBJ1-4; V: TRBV15; D: -; DNA: TGTGCCACCAGCAGAGACAGGGCCTGGGATGAAAAACTGTTTTTT; CDR3: CATSRDRAWDEKLFF